These 2 T cell receptor beta chains were sequenced from one sample in a study of T cells in Graves' hyperthyroidism and ophthalmopathy. RNA transcripts gave rise to amplified TCR beta CDR3 regions. The HTBI set primed first-round TCR CDR3 RT-PCR. One entry per CDR3 protein, called by TCRdb with MiXCR from the multiplex PCR reads. Of some 490,000 distinct CDR3 sequences listed, around 15% are singletons. Sequencing input: blood. All receptors come from a woman aged 25 to 39 with Graves' ophthalmopathy.

This clonotype was picked up a small number of times. J is TRBJ2-1 and V is TRBV29-1; tentatively, D is TRBD2 (5 bases). The CDR3 is 10 amino acids. Germline V gives CDR1 SQVTM, CDR2 ANQGSEA. V lost 7 bases and J 9 bases, leaving 10 bases between the germline ends. The CDR3 region has the DNA TGCAGCGGAGGGCCCCTTGAGCAGTTCTTC. This translates into CSGGPLEQFF.

This chain uses TRBV28 with TRBJ2-7; 12 bases agree with TRBD1. The CDR3 covers 16 residues. Germline lookup yields CDR1 MDHEN and CDR2 SYDVKM. V was pared by 1 base and J by 2 bases, with 3 bases of the junction left unmatched. The CDR3 bases are TGTGCCAGCAGTTTATCCGGGACAGGGGGCACCTACGAGCAGTACTTC. Translating gives CASSLSGTGGTYEQYF.